The text below deals with one T cell receptor (beta chain). Mismatch with germline at one junction end may stem from a read error. In the study's own analysis: From reference gene primer amplification, estimates of nucleated cell counts were derived. Method: immunoSEQ multiplex PCR; TCRdb's copy keeps in-frame clones and lacks some. Clone size and the V and J calls come from that table; the DNA yielded D and trimming. The data hold roughly 330,000 clones, with 70% to 90% observed a single time. The sample originates from a study of blood T cell repertoires in COVID-19. Study details: The analysed material was cDNA or gDNA that came from T cells, B-cell-depleted T cells, or PBMCs.

Sequenced: peripheral blood. The sequence came from a man aged 18 to 29 who had recovered from COVID-19.

CDR3 protein: CASSLVTGYEQYF. For the CDR3, the DNA is TGTGCCAGCAGCTTAGTTACAGGGTACGAACAGTACTTC. The rearrangement uses TRBV7-8 and TRBJ2-7; D perhaps matches TRBD1 (6 bases). The CDR3 runs to 13 residues. Germline-derived CDR1 and CDR2 are SGHVS and FQNEAQ.